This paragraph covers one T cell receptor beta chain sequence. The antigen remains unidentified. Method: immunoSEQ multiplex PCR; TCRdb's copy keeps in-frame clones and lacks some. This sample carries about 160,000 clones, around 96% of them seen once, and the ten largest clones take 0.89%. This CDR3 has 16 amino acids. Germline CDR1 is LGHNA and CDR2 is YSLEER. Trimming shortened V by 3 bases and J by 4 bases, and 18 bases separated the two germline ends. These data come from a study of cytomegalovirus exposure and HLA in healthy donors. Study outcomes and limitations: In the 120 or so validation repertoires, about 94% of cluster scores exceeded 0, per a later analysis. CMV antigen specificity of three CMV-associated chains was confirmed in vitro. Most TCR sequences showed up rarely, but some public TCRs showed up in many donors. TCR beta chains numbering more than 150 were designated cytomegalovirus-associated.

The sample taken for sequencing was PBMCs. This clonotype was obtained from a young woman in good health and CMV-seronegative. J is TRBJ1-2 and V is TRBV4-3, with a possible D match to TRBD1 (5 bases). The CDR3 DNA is TGCGCCAGCAGCCAGGATAACGGGGGAACGGCCTATGGCTACACCTTC. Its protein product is CASSQDNGGTAYGYTF.